Presented here are 2 T cell receptor beta chains from one specimen sequenced in a study of cytomegalovirus exposure and HLA in healthy donors. Both 60 Vbeta primers and 13 Jbeta primers went into the PCR. Sequencing was performed with immunoSEQ multiplex PCR; in TCRdb, only in-frame clones are kept and a portion is missing. The sample lists over 100,000 clones; around 86% were seen once. Sequencing used PBMCs. The source of these receptors is a woman in her twenties or thirties in good health and CMV-seronegative.

The V call is TRBV2, the J call TRBJ2-7; D uncertain. The CDR3 has 11 amino acids. V was cut by 4 bases and J by 6 bases, with 7 bases left in between. Germline assignment: CDR1 SNHLY and CDR2 FYNNEI. The CDR3 protein is CASSVVREQYF. DNA for the CDR3: TGTGCCAGCAGTGTAGTTCGCGAGCAGTACTTC.

In this sample, this clone turned up once. The CDR3 loop reads CASSLEGTSGNEQFF. The CDR3, as DNA: TGTGCCAGCAGCTTAGAGGGGACTAGCGGGAATGAGCAGTTCTTC. The genes are TRBV11-1 and TRBJ2-1; 12 positions match TRBD2. In germline, CDR1 is SGHAT, CDR2 FQDESV (reference sequence). After removal of 1 base from V and 7 bases from J, the junction contained 2 bases not matched to a gene. The CDR3 is made up of 15 amino acids. The full variable domain, in which reference TRBV11-1 and TRBJ2-1 provide the parts outside the CDR3, is EAEVAQSPRYKITEKSQAVAFWCDPISGHATLYWYRQILGQGPELLVQFQDESVVDDSQLPKDRFSAERLKGVDSTLKIQPAELGDSAMYLCASSLEGTSGNEQFFGPGTRLTVL.